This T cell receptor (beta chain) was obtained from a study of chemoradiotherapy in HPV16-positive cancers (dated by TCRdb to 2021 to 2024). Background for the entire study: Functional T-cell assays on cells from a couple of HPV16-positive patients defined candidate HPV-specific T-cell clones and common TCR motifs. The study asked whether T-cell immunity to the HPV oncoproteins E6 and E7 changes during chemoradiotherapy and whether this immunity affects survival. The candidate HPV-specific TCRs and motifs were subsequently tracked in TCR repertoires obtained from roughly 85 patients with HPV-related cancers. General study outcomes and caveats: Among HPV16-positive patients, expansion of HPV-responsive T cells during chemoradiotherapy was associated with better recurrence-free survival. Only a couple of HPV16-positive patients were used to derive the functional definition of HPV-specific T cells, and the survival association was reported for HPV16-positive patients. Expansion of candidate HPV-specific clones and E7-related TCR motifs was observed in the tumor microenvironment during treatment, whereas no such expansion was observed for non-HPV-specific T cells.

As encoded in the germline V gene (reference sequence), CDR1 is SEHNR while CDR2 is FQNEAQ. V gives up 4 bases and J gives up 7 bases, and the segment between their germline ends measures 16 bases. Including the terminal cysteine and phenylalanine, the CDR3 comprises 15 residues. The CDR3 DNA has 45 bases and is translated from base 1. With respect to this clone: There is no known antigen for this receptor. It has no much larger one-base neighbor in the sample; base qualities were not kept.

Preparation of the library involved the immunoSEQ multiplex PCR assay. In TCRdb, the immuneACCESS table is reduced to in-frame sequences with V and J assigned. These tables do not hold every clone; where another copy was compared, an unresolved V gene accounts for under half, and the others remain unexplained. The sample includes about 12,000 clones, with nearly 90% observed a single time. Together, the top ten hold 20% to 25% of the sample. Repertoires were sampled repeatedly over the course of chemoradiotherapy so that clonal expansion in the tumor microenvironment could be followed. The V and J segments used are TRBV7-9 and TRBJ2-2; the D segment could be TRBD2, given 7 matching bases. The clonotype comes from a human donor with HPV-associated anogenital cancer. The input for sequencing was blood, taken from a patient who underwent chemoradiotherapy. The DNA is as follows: TGTGCCAGCAGCTCCGAGGGGGAGGGAGACGGGGAGCTGTTTTTT. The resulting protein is CASSSEGEGDGELFF.